These 11 T cell receptor beta chains came from one sample sequenced in a study of shared clonotypes between healthy human individuals. Produced via immunoSEQ multiplex PCR; TCRdb's table is partial and in-frame only. In the table there are some 2,400,000 clones, 90% to 96% of which are singletons. Sequenced sample: naive CD4+ T cells sorted from blood. The subset was: CD45RA+ positively selected. The receptors originated from a young man in good health.

CDR3 amino acids: CASSATQGNQPQHF. CDR3 DNA: TGTGCCAGCAGTGCTACGCAGGGAAATCAGCCCCAGCATTTT. V and J are TRBV2 and TRBJ1-5; tentatively, D is TRBD1 (5 bases). CDR3 length: 14 amino acids. CDR1 is SNHLY and CDR2 is FYNNEI in the germline V gene. Trimming shortened V by 4 bases and J by 4 bases, and 11 bases separated the two germline ends.

The genes are TRBV10-1 and TRBJ2-7, with 7 bases identical to TRBD1. CDR3 length: 13 residues. With V trimmed by 2 bases and J by 4 bases, 2 bases remained unmatched. Germline V CDR1 and CDR2: WNHNN, SYGVQD (reference sequence). CDR3 coding DNA: TGCGCCAGCAGTGAGGAGGGGGCGTACGAGCAGTACTTC. It is translated as CASSEEGAYEQYF.

The gene calls are TRBV28 and TRBJ1-5, with D tentatively TRBD1 (6 bases). This CDR3 spans 15 amino acids. Trimming pared 3 bases from V and 4 bases from J, leaving 13 bases between. CDR1 and CDR2 from the germline V gene are MDHEN and SYDVKM. CDR3 amino acids: CASSFGGLRNQPQHF. DNA of the CDR3: TGTGCCAGCAGTTTCGGGGGGCTCAGAAATCAGCCCCAGCATTTT.

The chain is built from TRBV5-6 and TRBJ2-5; D is perhaps TRBD1 (5 bases). V gave up 1 base and J gave up 4 bases, with 20 bases separating them. The CDR3 consists of 17 residues. Germline-derived CDR1 and CDR2 are SGHDT and YYEEEE. Written as DNA, the CDR3 is TGTGCCAGCAGCTTGTTTAGGAACAGCGCAAGGGGAGAGACCCAGTACTTC. Protein product: CASSLFRNSARGETQYF.

V usage is TRBV9 and J usage is TRBJ2-7; maybe TRBD2 (5 bases). Per the germline V gene, CDR1 is SGDLS and CDR2 is YYNGEE. The V gene lost 1 base and the J gene lost 5 bases, with 16 bases spanning the gap. CDR3 length: 15 residues. In DNA form, the CDR3 reads TGTGCCAGCAGCGTAACTGGGAGTGAACCGAACGAGCAGTACTTC. Translating gives CASSVTGSEPNEQYF.

This chain connects TRBV2 to TRBJ1-4, with D maybe TRBD1 (5 bases). The CDR3 has 16 amino acids. Trimming took off 2 bases at V and 4 bases at J, with 14 bases between the two ends. The germline gives CDR1 SNHLY, CDR2 FYNNEI. CDR3 nucleotide sequence: TGTGCCAGCAGTGAACAGGGAGGGAGCCGTAATGAAAAACTGTTTTTT. Amino acid sequence: CASSEQGGSRNEKLFF.

This chain links TRBV5-6 with TRBJ2-5; 10 bases are a match to TRBD1. The germline gives CDR1 SGHDT, CDR2 YYEEEE. This CDR3 spans 17 amino acids. J was trimmed by 4 bases and V by 1 base; bases with no gene match: 10. CDR3 nucleotides: TGTGCCAGCAGCTTGTCCGGGACAGGGGAATTGGTAGAGACCCAGTACTTC. Translation gives CASSLSGTGELVETQYF.

In this sample, this clone turned up once. CDR3 sequence reads: CASTSSEVHSGNTIYF. CDR3 nucleotide sequence: TGTGCCAGCACCTCATCGGAGGTTCACTCTGGAAACACCATATATTTT. The rearrangement uses TRBV6-6 and TRBJ1-3; no clear D gene. Trimming removed 7 bases from V and 0 bases from J, with 16 bases in between. The CDR3 has 16 residues. The germline V gene has CDR1 MNHNY and CDR2 SVGAGI (reference sequence).

The chain is built from TRBV19 and TRBJ2-7; a weak D match, TRBD1 (6 bases). This CDR3 contains 13 residues. Trimming removed 9 bases at V and 2 bases at J, with 14 bases between. Germline loops: CDR1 LNHDA, CDR2 SQIVND (reference sequence). The CDR3 DNA follows: TGTGCCAGCCGTGGGAGACAGGCCTACGAGCAGTACTTC. As protein: CASRGRQAYEQYF.

This rearrangement joins TRBV10-1 to TRBJ2-1; 10 nucleotides line up with TRBD2. The J segment lost 7 bases and the V segment lost 6 bases, leaving 12 bases of the junction unmatched. The CDR3 runs 16 residues. Germline CDR1 WNHNN, CDR2 SYGVQD (reference sequence). CDR3 protein: CASSLGLAGAHNEQFF. Written as DNA, the CDR3 is TGCGCCAGCAGCCTAGGGCTAGCGGGAGCACATAATGAGCAGTTCTTC.

The chain combines TRBV10-3 with TRBJ2-3, with D possibly called TRBD1 or TRBD2 (6 bases each). Per the germline V gene, CDR1 is ENHRY and CDR2 is SYGVKD. V lost 3 bases, J lost 14 bases, and 15 bases lay in between. CDR3 length: 12 amino acids. Here the CDR3 reads CAISDPGAPPYF. CDR3 in DNA: TGTGCCATCAGTGACCCGGGGGCCCCACCGTATTTT.